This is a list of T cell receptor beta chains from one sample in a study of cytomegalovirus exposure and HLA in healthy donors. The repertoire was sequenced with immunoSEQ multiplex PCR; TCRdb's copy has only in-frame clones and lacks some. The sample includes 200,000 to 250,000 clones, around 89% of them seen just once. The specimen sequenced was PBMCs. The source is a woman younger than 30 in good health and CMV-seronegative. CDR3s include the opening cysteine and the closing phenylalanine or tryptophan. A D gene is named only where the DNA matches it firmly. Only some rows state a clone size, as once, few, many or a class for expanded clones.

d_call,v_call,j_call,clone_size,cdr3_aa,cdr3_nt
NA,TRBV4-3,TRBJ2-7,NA,CASSQESGTYEQYF,TGCGCCAGCAGCCAAGAATCCGGGACTTACGAGCAGTACTTC
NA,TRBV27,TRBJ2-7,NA,CASSPSLGTRTYEQYF,TGTGCCAGCAGTCCTTCTTTGGGGACTCGTACCTACGAGCAGTACTTC
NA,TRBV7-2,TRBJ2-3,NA,CASSLFTWSADTQYF,TGTGCCAGCAGCTTATTCACGTGGAGTGCAGATACGCAGTATTTT
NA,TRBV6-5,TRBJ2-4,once,CASSYLRGGPENIQYF,TGTGCCAGCAGTTACCTGCGAGGGGGACCCGAAAACATTCAGTACTTC
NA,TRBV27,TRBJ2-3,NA,CASRPTGTDTQYF,TGTGCCAGCAGACCGACAGGAACAGATACGCAGTATTTT
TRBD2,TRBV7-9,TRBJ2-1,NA,CASSLVWAGGYNEQFF,TGTGCCAGCAGCTTAGTGTGGGCGGGGGGCTACAATGAGCAGTTCTTC
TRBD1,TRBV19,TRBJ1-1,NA,CASSIGTGVTEAFF,TGTGCCAGTAGTATCGGGACAGGGGTCACTGAAGCTTTCTTT
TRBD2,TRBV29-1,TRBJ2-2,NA,CSVATSGYTGELFF,TGCAGCGTTGCGACTAGCGGGTACACCGGGGAGCTGTTTTTT
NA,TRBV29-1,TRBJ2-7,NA,CSVAGQTGNEQYF,TGCAGCGTCGCTGGACAAACAGGGAACGAGCAGTACTTC
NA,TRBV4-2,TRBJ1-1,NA,CASSQPDSYTEAFF,TGTGCCAGCAGCCAACCTGACAGCTACACTGAAGCTTTCTTT
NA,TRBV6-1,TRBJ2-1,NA,CASSQRGNSYNEQFF,TGTGCCAGCAGTCAACGGGGGAACTCCTACAATGAGCAGTTCTTC
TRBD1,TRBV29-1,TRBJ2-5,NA,CSVEDRTGQETQYF,TGCAGCGTTGAAGACAGGACAGGTCAAGAGACCCAGTACTTC
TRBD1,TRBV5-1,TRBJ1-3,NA,CASSIEGAGNTIYF,TGCGCCAGCAGTATTGAGGGGGCAGGAAACACCATATATTTT
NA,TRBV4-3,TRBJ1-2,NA,CASSQDQGLRSGYTF,TGCGCCAGCAGCCAAGACCAGGGCCTGAGGAGTGGCTACACCTTC
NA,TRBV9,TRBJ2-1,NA,CASSSPLSSSYNEQFF,TGTGCCAGCAGCTCCCCTCTCTCGAGCTCCTACAATGAGCAGTTCTTC
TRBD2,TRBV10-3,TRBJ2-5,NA,CAISEPRVTGLEQETQYF,TGTGCCATCAGTGAGCCGAGAGTAACGGGACTAGAACAAGAGACCCAGTACTTC
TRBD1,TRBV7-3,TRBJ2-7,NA,CASSRTGMSYEQYF,TGTGCCAGCAGCCGGACAGGGATGTCCTACGAGCAGTACTTC
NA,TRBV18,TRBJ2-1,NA,CASSPGLSNYNEQFF,TGTGCCAGCTCACCGGGACTCTCGAATTACAATGAGCAGTTCTTC
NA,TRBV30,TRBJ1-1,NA,CAWSRGSLSGTEAFF,TGTGCCTGGAGTCGGGGGAGCCTTTCGGGCACTGAAGCTTTCTTT
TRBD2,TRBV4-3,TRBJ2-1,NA,CASSHGGSYNEQFF,TGCGCCAGCAGCCATGGCGGGAGCTACAATGAGCAGTTCTTC
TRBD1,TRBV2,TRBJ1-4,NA,CASSDRGQGNEKLFF,TGTGCCAGCAGCGATAGGGGACAGGGTAATGAAAAACTGTTTTTT
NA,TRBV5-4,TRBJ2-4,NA,CASSLLETPGNIQYF,TGTGCCAGCAGCTTGTTAGAGACCCCGGGGAACATTCAGTACTTC
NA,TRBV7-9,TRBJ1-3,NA,CSSSQLERTIYF,TGTTCCAGCAGCCAACTCGAACGCACCATATATTTT
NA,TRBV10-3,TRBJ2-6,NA,CATGSSGANVLTF,TGTGCCACAGGAAGCTCTGGGGCCAACGTCCTGACTTTC
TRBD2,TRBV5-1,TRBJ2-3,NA,CASSLAGGGTDTQYF,TGCGCCAGCAGCTTAGCGGGGGGAGGGACAGATACGCAGTATTTT
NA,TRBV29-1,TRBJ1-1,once,CSVQITEAFF,TGCAGCGTACAAATCACTGAAGCTTTCTTT
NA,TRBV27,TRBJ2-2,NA,CASSRLVIGVGTGELFF,TGTGCCAGCAGTAGACTAGTTATTGGAGTCGGGACCGGGGAGCTGTTTTTT
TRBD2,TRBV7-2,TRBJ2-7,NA,CASSGRTSGSLDEQYF,TGTGCCAGCAGCGGACGGACTAGCGGGAGTTTAGACGAGCAGTACTTC
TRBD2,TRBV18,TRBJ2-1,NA,CASSPSGRNEQFF,TGTGCCAGCTCCCCAAGCGGGAGGAATGAGCAGTTCTTC
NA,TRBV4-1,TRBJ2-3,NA,CASSQGLGGKKGTDTQYF,TGCGCCAGCAGCCAAGGCTTAGGGGGAAAGAAGGGCACAGATACGCAGTATTTT
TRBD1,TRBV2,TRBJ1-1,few,CASNAQTGRNTEAFF,TGTGCCAGCAACGCCCAGACAGGGCGGAACACTGAAGCTTTCTTT
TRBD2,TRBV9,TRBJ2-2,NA,CASTTSGGIPLNTGELFF,TGTGCCAGCACGACTAGCGGGGGAATACCCTTGAACACCGGGGAGCTGTTTTTT
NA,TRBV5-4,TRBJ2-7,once,CASSLAAREQYF,TGTGCCAGCAGCTTGGCAGCGAGGGAGCAGTACTTC
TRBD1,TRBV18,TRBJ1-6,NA,CASSPPFETGSNSPLHF,TGTGCCAGCTCACCACCATTTGAGACAGGGTCCAATTCACCCCTCCACTTT
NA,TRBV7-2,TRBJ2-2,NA,CASSLAFSGELFF,TGTGCCAGCAGCTTAGCATTTAGTGGGGAGCTGTTTTTT
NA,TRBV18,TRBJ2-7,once,CASSPNGKRYEQYF,TGTGCCAGCTCACCAAACGGGAAGAGATACGAGCAGTACTTC
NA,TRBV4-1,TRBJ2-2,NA,CASSQVPRVRVRIGELFF,TGCGCCAGCAGCCAAGTCCCCAGGGTAAGGGTGAGGATCGGGGAGCTGTTTTTT
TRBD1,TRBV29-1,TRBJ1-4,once,CSGRQGANEKLFF,TGCAGCGGTAGACAGGGGGCTAATGAAAAACTGTTTTTT
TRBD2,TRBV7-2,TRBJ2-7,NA,CASSSRTSGGSGEQYF,TGTGCCAGCAGCTCCCGGACTAGCGGGGGGTCGGGCGAGCAGTACTTC
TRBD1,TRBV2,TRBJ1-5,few,CASSKQGARQPQHF,TGTGCCAGCAGCAAACAGGGGGCTAGACAGCCCCAGCATTTT
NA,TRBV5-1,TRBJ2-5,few,CASSLVPGNKIQETQYF,TGCGCCAGCAGCTTGGTTCCGGGGAACAAAATCCAAGAGACCCAGTACTTC
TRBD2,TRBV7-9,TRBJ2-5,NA,CASRRLEKAGDQQETQYF,TGTGCCAGCAGGCGCCTGGAGAAAGCGGGAGATCAACAAGAGACCCAGTACTTC
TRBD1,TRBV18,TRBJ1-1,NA,CASSQQLQGGTEAFF,TGTGCCAGCTCACAACAATTACAGGGGGGCACTGAAGCTTTCTTT
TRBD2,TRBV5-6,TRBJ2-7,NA,CASSLVTGGGTNEQYF,TGTGCCAGCAGCTTGGTGACGGGAGGAGGGACTAACGAGCAGTACTTC
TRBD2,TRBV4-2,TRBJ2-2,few,CASSQDRGLAGGPSGELFF,TGTGCCAGCAGCCAAGATAGGGGACTAGCGGGAGGGCCGAGCGGGGAGCTGTTTTTT
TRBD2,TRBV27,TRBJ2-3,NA,CASSLGVAGGHTDTQYF,TGTGCCAGCAGTTTGGGGGTAGCGGGGGGCCACACAGATACGCAGTATTTT
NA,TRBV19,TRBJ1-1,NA,CASKDRNTEAFF,TGTGCCAGCAAGGACAGGAACACTGAAGCTTTCTTT
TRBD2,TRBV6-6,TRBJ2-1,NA,CASSYSSGRAKGEQFF,TGTGCCAGCAGTTACTCTAGCGGGAGGGCCAAGGGTGAGCAGTTCTTC
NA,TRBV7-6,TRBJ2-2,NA,CASSPTGNTGELFF,TGTGCCAGCAGCCCCACAGGGAACACCGGGGAGCTGTTTTTT